This T cell receptor beta chain was documented in a study of blood T cell repertoires in COVID-19. Study in general: Samples came from the United States, Italy and Spain, spanning acute and convalescent COVID-19. Sources were T cells, B-cell-depleted T cells, or PBMCs; the material itself was cDNA or gDNA.

Looked up from germline, CDR1 is MDHEN and CDR2 is SYDVKM. The CDR3 consists of 14 residues. V was clipped by 6 bases and J by 3 bases, with 13 bases between them. Under the authors' procedure: Amplification of reference gene primers was used by the study to estimate nucleated cell counts. Here immunoSEQ multiplex PCR was the method, and the copy in TCRdb shows in-frame clones only, minus some. The V and J calls and the clone size are those of that table, but D and trimming were determined from the DNA. The profile covers about 150,000 clones, with about 89% appearing a single time and around 6.5% taken by the ten largest.

The source of this sequence is an elderly man with acute or convalescent COVID-19. Source material: peripheral blood. The J gene is TRBJ2-3, the V gene TRBV28, with a weak D call TRBD2 (5 bases). The CDR3 loop is CASRPQSGTDTQYF. The CDR3 DNA is TGTGCCAGCAGACCCCAAAGCGGAACAGATACGCAGTATTTT.